The clone carrying this T cell receptor (beta chain) appeared many times. Trimming pared 6 bases from V and 3 bases from J, leaving 17 bases between. The CDR3 contains 14 residues. Germline V gene data show CDR1 as DFQATT and CDR2 as SNEGSKA (reference sequence). Time point meaning: newly diagnosed GD, antithyroid drugs for less than 3 months. PBMC-extracted RNA yielded the TCR library. Combining iRepertoire HTBI primers with Arm-PCR of CDR3 regions, the authors built TCR beta libraries. As handled by the study authors: Identification yielded 60 or so TRBV and around 15 TRBJ segments across samples. TCRdb recomputed calls from the multiplex PCR reads with MiXCR, one row per CDR3 protein. TCRdb, not the authors, supplied the V and J calls. Of 400,000 to 500,000 distinct CDR3 sequences in the sample, about 15% are singletons; the top ten hold around 15%. The data were taken from a study of regulatory T cells in long-lasting Graves disease.

The data also belong to a second study, concerning T cells in Graves' hyperthyroidism and ophthalmopathy. From that paper: Graves' hyperthyroidism showing no ophthalmopathy progression within 18 months was considered stable. Disease duration under 2 months; hyperthyroidism patients were aged 18 to 65. Patients were excluded because of uncontrolled infection, other autoimmune disease, pregnancy or lactation.

The specimen was peripheral blood mononuclear cells (PBMCs), collected at new diagnosis, from a patient treated with antithyroid drugs. The V and J genes are TRBV20-1 and TRBJ1-1, with D hard to call. The receptor was isolated from a woman between 25 and 40 years old with Graves disease. CDR3 coding DNA: TGCAGTGCAAGGCCGGGAGGCACGGACACTGAAGCTTTCTTT. This sequence encodes CSARPGGTDTEAFF.